Presented here are 15 T cell receptor beta chains from one specimen sequenced in a study of blood T cell repertoires in COVID-19. Only in-frame clones appear in the TCRdb table, and some are missing; sequencing was by immunoSEQ multiplex PCR. The table includes about 130,000 clones, 70% to 75% detected once. The specimen was peripheral blood. Receptors originate from a man in his fifties or sixties with acute or convalescent COVID-19.

With respect to this clone: The sample has other DNA sequences that encode this CDR3 too. CDR3 residues: CASSIWDRGNEQFF. In DNA form, the CDR3 reads TGTGCCAGTAGTATCTGGGACAGGGGCAATGAGCAGTTCTTC. The V and J genes are TRBV19 and TRBJ2-1, with 10 positions matching TRBD1. V shed 3 bases and J 6 bases; nucleotides not matched to a gene: 2. CDR3 length: 14 residues. CDR1 is LNHDA and CDR2 is SQIVND in the germline V gene (reference sequence).

As for this clone: The sample carries other DNA sequences with the same CDR3. This chain joins TRBV6-5 and TRBJ1-1; 7 nucleotides align to TRBD1. The CDR3 consists of 14 residues. Trimming took 6 bases from V and 1 from J; bases not matched to a gene: 5. Germline lookup yields CDR1 MNHEY and CDR2 SVGAGI. CDR3 amino acids: CASRDRVGNTEAFF. CDR3 bases: TGTGCCAGCAGAGACAGGGTAGGGAACACTGAAGCTTTCTTT.

The CDR3, as DNA: TGTGCCAGCTCACCAATCCAGGCTGGTATGAACACTGAAGCTTTCTTT. This codes for CASSPIQAGMNTEAFF. V usage is TRBV18 and J usage is TRBJ1-1, with D hard to call. V lost 2 bases, J lost 0 bases, and 13 bases lay in between. The CDR3 loop spans 16 amino acids. Germline V gene data show CDR1 as KGHSH and CDR2 as LQKENI.

The chain uses TRBV20-1 and TRBJ2-1; no clear D gene. The CDR3 is 10 amino acids. Deletions cut 6 bases from V and 4 bases from J, with 4 bases between. CDR1 is DFQATT, CDR2 SNEGSKA, per germline (reference sequence). CDR3 in amino acids: CSAQYNEQFF. CDR3 nucleotides: TGCAGTGCCCAGTACAATGAGCAGTTCTTC.

The V call is TRBV30, the J call TRBJ1-6; D ambiguous. CDR1 and CDR2 from the germline V gene are GTSNPN and SVGIG (reference sequence). V was shortened by 2 bases and J by 0 bases, with 8 bases between the two germline ends. This CDR3 contains 15 residues. CDR3 sequence reads: CAWSYSRSYNSPLHF. The CDR3 bases are TGTGCCTGGAGTTACTCACGCTCCTATAATTCACCCCTCCACTTT.

The rearrangement joins TRBV6-5 to TRBJ2-1; TRBD2 matches at 8 bases. Germline CDR1 reads MNHEY; CDR2 reads SVGAGI. The CDR3 runs to 13 residues. V gave up 7 bases and J gave up 6 bases; unmatched junction bases: 5. CDR3 amino acids: CASTGLAPNEQFF. The CDR3 coding sequence is TGTGCCAGCACCGGACTAGCTCCCAATGAGCAGTTCTTC.

J is TRBJ2-3 and V is TRBV7-8, with 8 positions matching TRBD1. CDR3 length: 16 amino acids. Trimming removed 6 bases from V and 2 bases from J; junction bases left unmatched: 10. Germline V gene sequence: CDR1 SGHVS, CDR2 FQNEAQ. The CDR3 region is CASRLGQGWHTDTQYF. The CDR3 region has the DNA TGTGCCAGCAGACTAGGACAGGGATGGCACACAGATACGCAGTATTTT.

The chain recombines TRBV30 with TRBJ2-1; TRBD2 matches at 8 bases. J gave up 8 bases and V 5 bases, and 11 bases lay outside the gene matches. The CDR3 extends over 14 amino acids. The V gene's germline CDR1 is GTSNPN and CDR2 SVGIG (reference sequence). In nucleotides, the CDR3 is TGTGCCTGGGAGTTAATAGCGGGATCGGATGAGCAGTTCTTC. Encoded protein: CAWELIAGSDEQFF.

The CDR3 protein is CASVSPYGYTF. CDR3 sequence (DNA): TGTGCCAGCGTTAGCCCATATGGCTACACCTTC. This chain uses TRBV21-1 with TRBJ1-2. TRBV21-1 is described as a pseudogene. The CDR3 covers 11 residues.

This clone appeared once. The rearrangement links TRBV4-2 to TRBJ1-2; 8 bases match TRBD1. The CDR3 extends over 14 amino acids. CDR1 is LGHNA and CDR2 is YNFKEQ in the germline V gene. Trimming took 4 bases from V and 11 from J; bases not matched to a gene: 12. The CDR3: CASSPPGTGETYTF. The DNA for the CDR3 is TGTGCCAGCAGCCCACCTGGGACAGGCGAAACGTACACCTTC.

J is TRBJ1-1 and V is TRBV11-2; D is undetermined. V dropped 3 bases and J dropped 4 bases, with 15 bases sitting between them. From germline, CDR1 is SGHAT and CDR2 FQNNGV. This CDR3 region has 15 residues. The CDR3 DNA reads as TGTGCCAGCAGCTTTCTAAAAGCTAGTGGCACTGAAGCTTTCTTT. Translated: CASSFLKASGTEAFF. The full variable domain, its missing parts supplied by reference TRBV11-2 and TRBJ1-1, is EAGVAQSPRYKIIEKRQSVAFWCNPISGHATLYWYQQILGQGPKLLIQFQNNGVVDDSQLPKDRFSAERLKGVDSTLKIQPAKLEDSAVYLCASSFLKASGTEAFFGQGTRLTVV.

This clone came up a few times. This chain links TRBV19 with TRBJ2-2, with TRBD2 matching over 7 bases. V lost 7 bases and J lost 7; bases outside the gene matches: 15. Germline V gene lookup returns CDR1 LNHDA and CDR2 SQIVND (reference sequence). The CDR3 extends over 16 amino acids. The CDR3 sequence: CASTLSRGRVNGELFF. The CDR3 DNA is TGTGCCAGTACCCTGTCCCGGGGGAGGGTGAACGGGGAGCTGTTTTTT.

The chain recombines TRBV27 with TRBJ2-7; TRBD1 agrees at 9 bases. The CDR3 spans 15 residues. Per germline, CDR1 MNHEY and CDR2 SMNVEV (reference sequence). V was pared by 7 bases and J by 5 bases, with 12 bases of the junction left unmatched. This CDR3 reads CASISGTGQWNEQYF. The CDR3 nucleotides read TGTGCCAGCATTTCCGGGACAGGGCAGTGGAACGAGCAGTACTTC.

The V call is TRBV6-4, the J call TRBJ2-2; D perhaps matches TRBD2 (7 bases). The CDR3 totals 14 residues. Germline assignment: CDR1 MRHNA and CDR2 SNTAGT. Between the trimmed V and J ends, which lost 9 bases and 0 bases, there was a span of 11 bases. CDR3 bases: TGTGCCAGTCGGGGGGCCGCGAACACCGGGGAGCTGTTTTTT. It encodes CASRGAANTGELFF.

The chain couples TRBV24-1 to TRBJ2-2; D may be TRBD2 (6 bases). Trimming removed 3 bases from V and 4 bases from J, with 14 bases in between. Germline V lookup: CDR1 KGHDR, CDR2 SFDVKD. The CDR3 is 16 residues long. For the CDR3, the DNA is TGTGCCACCAGTGATCCGTTGCGGGGTAGCACCGGGGAGCTGTTTTTT. Protein sequence: CATSDPLRGSTGELFF.